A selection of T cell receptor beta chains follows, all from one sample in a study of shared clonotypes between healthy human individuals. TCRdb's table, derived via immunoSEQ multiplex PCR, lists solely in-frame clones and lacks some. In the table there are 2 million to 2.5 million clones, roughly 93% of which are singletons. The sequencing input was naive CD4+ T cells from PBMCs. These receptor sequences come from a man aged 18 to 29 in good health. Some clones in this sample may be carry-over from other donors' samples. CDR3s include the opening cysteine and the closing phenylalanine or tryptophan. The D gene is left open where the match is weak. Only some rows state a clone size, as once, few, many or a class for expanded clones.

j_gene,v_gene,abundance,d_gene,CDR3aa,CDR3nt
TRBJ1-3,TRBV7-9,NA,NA,CASSQVGQGPGNTIYF,TGTGCCAGCAGCCAAGTGGGACAAGGGCCTGGAAACACCATATATTTT
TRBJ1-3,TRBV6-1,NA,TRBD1,CASRDRARRNTIYF,TGTGCCAGCAGAGACAGGGCCAGAAGAAACACCATATATTTT
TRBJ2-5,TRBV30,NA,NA,CAWSSQGQETQYF,TGTGCCTGGAGTTCCCAGGGTCAAGAGACCCAGTACTTC
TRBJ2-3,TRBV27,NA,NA,CASSITTDTQYF,TGTGCCAGCAGTATCACCACAGATACGCAGTATTTT
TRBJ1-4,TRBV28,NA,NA,CASSLTGGEKLFF,TGTGCCAGCAGTTTAACGGGCGGGGAAAAACTGTTTTTT
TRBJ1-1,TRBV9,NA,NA,CASSDIRGGTEAFF,TGTGCCAGCAGCGATATAAGGGGGGGAACTGAAGCTTTCTTT
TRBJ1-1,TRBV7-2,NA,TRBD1,CASSRWDRGNTEAFF,TGTGCCAGCAGCCGCTGGGACAGGGGGAACACTGAAGCTTTCTTT
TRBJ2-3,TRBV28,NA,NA,CASRLFVVTDTQYF,TGTGCCAGCCGTCTATTTGTGGTAACAGATACGCAGTATTTT
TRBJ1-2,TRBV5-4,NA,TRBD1,CASSGRDRDNYGYTF,TGTGCCAGCAGCGGCCGGGACAGGGATAACTATGGCTACACCTTC
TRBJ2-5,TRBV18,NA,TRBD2,CASSPIAKLAGVQETQYF,TGTGCCAGCTCACCAATAGCTAAGCTAGCGGGCGTCCAAGAGACCCAGTACTTC
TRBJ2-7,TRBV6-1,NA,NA,CASSRAWGLEQYF,TGTGCCAGCAGCCGGGCCTGGGGGCTCGAGCAGTACTTC
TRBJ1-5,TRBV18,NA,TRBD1,CASSDTTGGLGQPQHF,TGTGCCAGCTCAGACACAACAGGGGGCTTAGGTCAGCCCCAGCATTTT
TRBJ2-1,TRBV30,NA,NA,CAWAMGASGYYNEQFF,TGTGCCTGGGCCATGGGTGCCTCGGGATACTACAATGAGCAGTTCTTC
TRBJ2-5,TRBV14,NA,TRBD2,CASSQVRLAGIETQYF,TGTGCCAGCAGCCAAGTCCGCCTAGCGGGAATAGAGACCCAGTACTTC
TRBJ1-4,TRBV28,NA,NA,CASSFPRPTNEKLFF,TGTGCCAGCAGTTTCCCCAGACCAACTAATGAAAAACTGTTTTTT
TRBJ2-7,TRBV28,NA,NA,CASSLSGFTGQGYEQYF,TGTGCCAGCAGTTTATCCGGCTTTACAGGGCAGGGCTACGAGCAGTACTTC
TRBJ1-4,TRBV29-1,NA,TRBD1,CSVTGTGGEKLFF,TGCAGCGTCACCGGGACAGGGGGAGAAAAACTGTTTTTT
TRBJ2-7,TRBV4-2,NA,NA,CASSQSASNYEQYF,TGTGCCAGCAGCCAATCGGCTAGCAACTACGAGCAGTACTTC
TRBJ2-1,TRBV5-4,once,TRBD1,CASSLEGQGREGEQFF,TGTGCCAGCAGCTTAGAGGGACAGGGGCGAGAGGGTGAGCAGTTCTTC
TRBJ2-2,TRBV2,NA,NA,CASSESGNTGELFF,TGTGCCAGCAGTGAATCAGGGAACACCGGGGAGCTGTTTTTT
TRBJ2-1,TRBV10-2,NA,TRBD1,CASSDYRGSYNEQFF,TGCGCCAGCAGTGATTACAGGGGTTCCTACAATGAGCAGTTCTTC
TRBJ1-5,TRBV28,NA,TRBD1,CASSPGQGNQPQHF,TGTGCCAGCAGTCCCGGACAGGGGAATCAGCCCCAGCATTTT
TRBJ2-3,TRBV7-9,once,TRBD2,CASTPGVASGYTDTQYF,TGTGCCAGCACCCCGGGTGTAGCTAGCGGGTACACAGATACGCAGTATTTT
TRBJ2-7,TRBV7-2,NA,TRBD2,CASSFTSGLPEQYF,TGTGCCAGCAGCTTCACTAGCGGGCTTCCCGAGCAGTACTTC
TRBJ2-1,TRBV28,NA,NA,CASSGDRTFHNEQFF,TGTGCCAGCAGTGGAGACAGAACCTTCCACAATGAGCAGTTCTTC
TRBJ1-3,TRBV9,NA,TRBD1,CASSRTGGDSGNTIYF,TGTGCCAGCAGTCGAACAGGGGGAGACTCTGGAAACACCATATATTTT
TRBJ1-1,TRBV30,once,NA,CAWSRRGGSEAFF,TGTGCCTGGAGTCGGAGGGGTGGGTCTGAAGCTTTCTTT
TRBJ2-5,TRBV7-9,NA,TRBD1,CASSSRTGGITQYF,TGTGCCAGCAGCTCACGGACAGGGGGCATAACCCAGTACTTC
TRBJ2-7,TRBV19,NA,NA,CASGFYSAGSYEQYF,TGTGCCAGTGGATTTTACAGTGCTGGGTCCTACGAGCAGTACTTC
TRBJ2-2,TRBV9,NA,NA,CASSVVENTGELFF,TGTGCCAGCAGCGTAGTCGAGAACACCGGGGAGCTGTTTTTT
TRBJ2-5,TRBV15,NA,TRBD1,CATGLGHLTGGETQYF,TGTGCCACCGGCTTGGGACATCTAACAGGGGGGGAGACCCAGTACTTC
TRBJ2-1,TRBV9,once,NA,CASSVAWGSYNEQFF,TGTGCCAGCAGCGTAGCTTGGGGATCCTACAATGAGCAGTTCTTC
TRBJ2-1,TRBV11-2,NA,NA,CASSRYGEGEQFF,TGTGCCAGCAGCCGCTACGGGGAAGGCGAGCAGTTCTTC
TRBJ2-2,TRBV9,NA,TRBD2,CASSVDLLAGLNTGELFF,TGTGCCAGCAGCGTAGATCTCCTAGCGGGATTGAACACCGGGGAGCTGTTTTTT